One and the same sample provided the 18 T cell receptor beta chains below, sequenced in a study of T cells in women clearing cervical HPV infection. TCRdb's table, derived via immunoSEQ multiplex PCR, lists solely in-frame clones and lacks some. This sample contains roughly 45,000 clones. The sequenced sample consisted of blood buffy coat. All receptors come from a woman between 18 and 70 years old with a cervical HPV16 infection that either progressed to CIN3+ or cleared (not recorded which).

As to this clone: The read comes to an end 3 residues before the CDR3 does, leaving the germline J gene to fill in the end. The rearrangement joins TRBV29-1 to TRBJ2-4; D is unclear. The CDR3 loop spans 14 amino acids. Germline V gene lookup returns CDR1 SQVTM and CDR2 ANQGSEA. The V end was cut by 0 bases, the J end by 2 bases, with 8 bases between. Incomplete CDR3 DNA: TGCAGCGTTGAAGATGGCCAGACCAAAAACATT. Translating gives CSVEDGQTKNI. The CDR3 as a whole reads CSVEDGQTKNIQYF.

Points on this clone: The CDR3 goes on 3 residues after the read ends, and that part is filled in from the germline J gene. V gene TRBV9 combines with J gene TRBJ2-2; tentative D call: TRBD1 (6 bases). CDR1 is SGDLS and CDR2 is YYNGEE in the germline V gene. This CDR3 is built from 18 residues. The ends were cut back, 0 bases at V and 3 bases at J, with 18 bases in the middle. CDR3 residues: CASSVVPDPRGHTGELFF. The sequenced CDR3 bases are TGTGCCAGCAGCGTAGTCCCGGACCCCAGGGGTCACACCGGGGAG.

The CDR3 DNA, read in part, is TGTGCCAGCTCACCACCGGCGGGGTACACAGATACC. This codes for CASSPPAGYTDT. In full, the CDR3 reads CASSPPAGYTDTYTF. J is TRBJ1-2 and V is TRBV18; no reliable D call. The read ends 3 residues before the CDR3 terminus; that terminus is restored from the germline J gene. The CDR3 consists of 15 residues. CDR1 is KGHSH and CDR2 is LQKENI in the germline V gene.

Details on this clone: The CDR3 extends 3 residues past the end of the read, so its final part is completed from the germline J gene. The chain links TRBV27 to TRBJ2-7; the D gene is possibly TRBD1 (6 bases). Trimming shortened V by 10 bases and J by 5 bases, and 12 bases separated the two germline ends. CDR1 and CDR2 from the germline V gene are MNHEY and SMNVEV (reference sequence). The CDR3 has 11 residues. CDR3 DNA (partial): TGTGCCATCACTACAGGGAACGAG. Protein sequence: CAITTGNE. The whole CDR3 protein reads CAITTGNEQYF.

Turning to this clone: The CDR3 end is not reached by the read, which stops 3 residues before it; the germline J gene fills it in. The genes are TRBV7-6 and TRBJ2-7; possibly TRBD1 or TRBD2 for D (5 bases each). Deletions cut 5 bases from V and 2 bases from J, with 16 bases between. The CDR3 extends over 15 amino acids. Germline V gives CDR1 SGHVS, CDR2 FNYEAQ. Incomplete CDR3 DNA: TGTGCCAGCAGCCGCCGGCAGGGAGACGCCTACGAG. It translates to CASSRRQGDAYE. The full CDR3 protein reads CASSRRQGDAYEQYF.

Points on this clone: The CDR3 extends 3 residues past the end of the read, so its final part is completed from the germline J gene. The chain employs TRBV6-1 and TRBJ1-6; possibly TRBD1 for D (5 bases). Germline CDR1 MNHNS, CDR2 SASEGT. The CDR3 extends over 15 amino acids. V was clipped by 3 bases and J by 10 bases, with 16 bases between them. The sequenced CDR3 bases are TGTGCCAGCAGTGACGGGTGGCAGGGCGGATCACCC. The encoded protein is CASSDGWQGGSP. The full CDR3 is CASSDGWQGGSPLHF.

About this clone itself: Read sequence stops 3 residues before the CDR3 end, and the germline J gene provides the missing end. The chain carries TRBV5-1 and TRBJ2-2, with 8 bases aligning to TRBD2. This CDR3 spans 17 amino acids. The V gene's germline CDR1 is SGHRS and CDR2 YFSETQ. Unmatched junction bases numbered 9, after V lost 0 bases and J lost 5 bases. CDR3 in amino acids: CASSLAGRGGETGELFF. The CDR3 DNA, read in part, is TGCGCCAGCAGCTTGGCCGGACGGGGGGGCGAGACCGGGGAG.

On this clone: The read is 3 residues too short to cover the CDR3 end, so that end is filled in from the germline J gene. This sequence joins TRBV10-2 and TRBJ2-5; TRBD2 aligns across 10 bases. CDR3 length: 15 amino acids. Germline CDR1 WSHSY, CDR2 SAAADI. CDR3 DNA (partial): TGCGCCAGCAGTGCAGCGGGGGGGATGTCGGGTACC. Encoded protein: CASSAAGGMSGT. The complete CDR3 protein is CASSAAGGMSGTQYF.

A remark on this clone: The sequenced fragment ends 3 residues before the CDR3 boundary, so the rest is inferred from the germline J gene. V and J are TRBV6-1 and TRBJ2-5; tentatively, D is TRBD1 (6 bases). The V and J ends lost 3 bases and 5 bases respectively, with 10 bases between them. Germline-derived CDR1 and CDR2 are MNHNS and SASEGT. The CDR3 spans 13 residues. The CDR3 loop reads CASSDGGSETQYF. The part of the CDR3 DNA that was read is TGTGCCAGCAGTGATGGGGGCTCGGAGACC.

Worth noting for this clone: The observed sequence ends 3 residues before the CDR3 terminus, with the missing tail filled in from the germline J gene. The chain couples TRBV2 to TRBJ1-5; no firm D call. This CDR3 is 14 amino acids long. The V gene lost 8 bases and the J gene lost 2 bases, with 13 bases spanning the gap. Germline values: CDR1 SNHLY, CDR2 FYNNEI. CDR3 DNA (partial): TGTGCCAGCCGATGGGTTGCGGGCAATCAGCCC. Protein sequence: CASRWVAGNQP. The complete CDR3 protein is CASRWVAGNQPQHF.

In the case of this clone: The CDR3 end lies 3 residues beyond the end of the read and is filled in from the germline J gene. The chain is built from TRBV7-6 and TRBJ1-1, with TRBD1 matching 10 bases. Germline CDR1 reads SGHVS; CDR2 reads FNYEAQ. The length of the CDR3 is 14 residues. The V gene end was trimmed by 3 bases and the J gene end by 4 bases; junction bases not matched to a gene: 2. The CDR3 DNA, read in part, is TGTGCCAGCAGCTTGCGACAGGGGGCCACTGAA. This encodes CASSLRQGATE. The whole CDR3 is CASSLRQGATEAFF.

Concerning this clone itself: The CDR3 end is not reached by the read, which stops 3 residues before it; the germline J gene fills it in. V usage is TRBV7-3 and J usage is TRBJ2-7; 7 nucleotides match TRBD1. Germline V gene lookup returns CDR1 SGHTA and CDR2 FQGTGA. Trimming at V came to 5 bases and at J to 4 bases, leaving 11 bases not matched to a gene. There are 15 residues in the CDR3. CDR3 protein: CASSPLRRDRYEQYF. The sequenced CDR3 bases are TGTGCCAGCAGCCCCCTCCGAAGGGACAGATACGAG.

As for this clone: The read terminates 3 residues before the CDR3 end, so the remaining end is supplied by the germline J gene. The V and J genes are TRBV6-1 and TRBJ1-4; TRBD1 aligns across 7 bases. The CDR3 totals 15 residues. From germline, CDR1 is MNHNS and CDR2 SASEGT. V was pared by 1 base and J by 7 bases, with 6 bases of the junction left unmatched. CDR3 amino acids: CASSEVHRGVEKLFF. Incomplete CDR3 DNA: TGTGCCAGCAGTGAAGTGCACAGGGGCGTTGAAAAA.

Notes on this clone: The CDR3 extends 3 residues past the end of the read, so its final part is completed from the germline J gene. The rearrangement joins TRBV7-3 to TRBJ2-5, with no clear D. V was cut by 1 base and J by 4 bases, with 10 bases left in between. The CDR3 has 14 residues. Germline loops: CDR1 SGHTA, CDR2 FQGTGA. CDR3 DNA (partial): TGTGCCAGCAGCTTAAATGGGCCCGGAGAGACC. Translating it yields CASSLNGPGET. The CDR3 in full is CASSLNGPGETQYF.

In regard to this clone: From the germline J gene comes the end of the CDR3, since the read stops 3 residues before it. The chain combines TRBV20-1 with TRBJ1-1; 7 bases match TRBD1. J was trimmed by 2 bases and V by 3 bases; bases with no gene match: 12. The CDR3 spans 16 residues. Germline loops: CDR1 DFQATT, CDR2 SNEGSKA (reference sequence). Incomplete CDR3 DNA: TGCAGTGCTAGTGGCCCGGTCGACAGGGCTAACACTGAA. Its translation is CSASGPVDRANTE. Given in full, the CDR3 is CSASGPVDRANTEAFF.

Concerning this clone itself: The read ends 3 residues shy of where the CDR3 ends; the end is completed using the germline J gene. The rearrangement joins TRBV19 to TRBJ2-1; TRBD1 matches at 11 bases. This CDR3 is 14 amino acids long. The germline V gene encodes CDR1 LNHDA and CDR2 SQIVND (reference sequence). The V gene end was trimmed by 11 bases and the J gene end by 5 bases; junction bases not matched to a gene: 8. CDR3 sequence: CASLGTGGNNEQFF. Incomplete CDR3 DNA: TGTGCCTCCCTAGGGACAGGGGGAAACAATGAG.

In the case of this clone: The read halts 3 residues ahead of the CDR3 end, with the missing end drawn from the germline J gene. The chain joins TRBV18 to TRBJ1-2, with unresolved D. The CDR3 extends over 14 amino acids. Looked up from germline, CDR1 is KGHSH and CDR2 is LQKENI. Here the CDR3 reads CASSLGLSSYDYTF. The part of the CDR3 DNA that was read is TGTGCCAGCTCACTTGGACTGTCGTCCTACGAC.

For this clone: The CDR3 extends 3 residues past the end of the read, so its final part is completed from the germline J gene. The chain recombines TRBV27 with TRBJ2-7; perhaps TRBD1 as D (5 bases). Germline values: CDR1 MNHEY, CDR2 SMNVEV (reference sequence). Trimming took 5 bases from V and 5 from J, leaving 13 bases between them. This CDR3 has 13 amino acids. The CDR3 loop is CASSVSRVHEQYF. Incomplete CDR3 DNA: TGTGCCAGCAGTGTAAGCAGGGTCCACGAG.